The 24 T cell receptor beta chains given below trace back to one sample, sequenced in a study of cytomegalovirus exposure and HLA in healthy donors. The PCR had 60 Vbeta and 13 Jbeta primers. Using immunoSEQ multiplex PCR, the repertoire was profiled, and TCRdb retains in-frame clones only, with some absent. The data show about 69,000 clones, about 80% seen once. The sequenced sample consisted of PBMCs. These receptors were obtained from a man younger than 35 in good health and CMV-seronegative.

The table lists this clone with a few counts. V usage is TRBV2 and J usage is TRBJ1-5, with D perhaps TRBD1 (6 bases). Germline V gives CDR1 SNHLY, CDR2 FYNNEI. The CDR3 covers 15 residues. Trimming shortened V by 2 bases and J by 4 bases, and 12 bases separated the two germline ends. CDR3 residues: CASSERQGLNQPQHF. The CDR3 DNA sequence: TGTGCCAGCAGTGAACGGCAGGGGCTAAATCAGCCCCAGCATTTT.

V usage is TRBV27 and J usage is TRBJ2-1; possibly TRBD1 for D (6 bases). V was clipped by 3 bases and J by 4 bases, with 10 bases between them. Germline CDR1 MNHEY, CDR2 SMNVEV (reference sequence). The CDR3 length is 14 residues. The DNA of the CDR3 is TGTGCCAGCAGTTTCAGTCAGGGGTACAATGAGCAGTTCTTC. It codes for CASSFSQGYNEQFF.

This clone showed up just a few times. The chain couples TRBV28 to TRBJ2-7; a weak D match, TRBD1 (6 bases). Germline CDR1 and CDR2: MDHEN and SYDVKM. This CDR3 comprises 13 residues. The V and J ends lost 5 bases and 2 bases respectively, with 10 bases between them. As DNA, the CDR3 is TGTGCCAGCAGTCTTGGACAGCCCTACGAGCAGTACGTC. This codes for CASSLGQPYEQYV.

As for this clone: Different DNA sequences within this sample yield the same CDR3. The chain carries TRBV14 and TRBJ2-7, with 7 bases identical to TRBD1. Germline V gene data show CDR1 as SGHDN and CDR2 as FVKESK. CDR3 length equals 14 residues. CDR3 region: CPEPLAGGSYEQYV. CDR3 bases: TGTCCTGAGCCCTTGGCAGGGGGCTCCTACGAGCAGTACGTC.

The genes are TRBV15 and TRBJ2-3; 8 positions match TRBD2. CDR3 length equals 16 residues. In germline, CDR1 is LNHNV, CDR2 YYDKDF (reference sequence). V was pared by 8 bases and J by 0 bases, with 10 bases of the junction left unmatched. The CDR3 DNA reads TGTGCCACCCGAGACGCCGGGGGGGTTAGCACAGATACGCAGTATTTT. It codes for CATRDAGGVSTDTQYF.

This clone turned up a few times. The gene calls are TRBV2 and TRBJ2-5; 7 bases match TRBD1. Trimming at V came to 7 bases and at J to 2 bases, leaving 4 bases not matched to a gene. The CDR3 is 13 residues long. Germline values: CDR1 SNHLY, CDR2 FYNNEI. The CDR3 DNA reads TGTGCCAGCATTAGGGACAGACAAGAGACCCAGTACTTC. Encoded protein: CASIRDRQETQYF.

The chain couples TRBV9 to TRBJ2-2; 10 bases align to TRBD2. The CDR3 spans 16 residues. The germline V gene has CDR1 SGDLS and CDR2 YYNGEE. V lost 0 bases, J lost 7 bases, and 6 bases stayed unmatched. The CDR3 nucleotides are TGTGCCAGCAGCGTAGTAGCGGGGGGTTTTGGCGGGGAGCTGTTTTTT. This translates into CASSVVAGGFGGELFF.

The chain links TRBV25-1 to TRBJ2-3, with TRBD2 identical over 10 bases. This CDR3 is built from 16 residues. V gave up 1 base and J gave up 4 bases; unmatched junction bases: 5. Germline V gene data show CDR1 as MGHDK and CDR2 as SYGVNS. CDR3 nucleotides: TGTGCCAGCAGTGAATTTAAGCGGGGGGGCGCAGATACGCAGTATTTT. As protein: CASSEFKRGGADTQYF.

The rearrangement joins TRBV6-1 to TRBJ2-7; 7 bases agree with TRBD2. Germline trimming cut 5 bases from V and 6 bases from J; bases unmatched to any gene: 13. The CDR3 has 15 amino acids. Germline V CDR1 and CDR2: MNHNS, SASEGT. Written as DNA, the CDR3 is TGTGCCAGCAGTCCCCATCCGACTAGCTCGGGCGAGCAGTACGTC. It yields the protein CASSPHPTSSGEQYV.

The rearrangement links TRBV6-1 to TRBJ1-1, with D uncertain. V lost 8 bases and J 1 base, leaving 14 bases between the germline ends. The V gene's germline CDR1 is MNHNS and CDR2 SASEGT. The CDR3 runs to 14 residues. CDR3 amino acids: CASDRDTSNTEAFF. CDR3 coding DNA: TGTGCCAGCGACCGTGACACCTCGAACACTGAAGCTTTCTTT.

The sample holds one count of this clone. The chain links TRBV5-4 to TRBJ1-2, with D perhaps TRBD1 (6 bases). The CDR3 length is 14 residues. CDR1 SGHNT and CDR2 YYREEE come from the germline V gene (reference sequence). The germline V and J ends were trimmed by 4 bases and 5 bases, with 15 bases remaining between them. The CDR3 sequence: CASSLTGREYGYTF. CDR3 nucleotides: TGTGCCAGCAGCCTAACAGGGAGGGAATATGGCTACACCTTC. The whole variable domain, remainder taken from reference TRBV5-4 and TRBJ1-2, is ETGVTQSPTHLIKTRGQQVTLRCSSQSGHNTVSWYQQALGQGPQFIFQYYREEENGRGNFPPRFSGLQFPNYSSELNVNALELDDSALYLCASSLTGREYGYTFGSGTRLTVV.

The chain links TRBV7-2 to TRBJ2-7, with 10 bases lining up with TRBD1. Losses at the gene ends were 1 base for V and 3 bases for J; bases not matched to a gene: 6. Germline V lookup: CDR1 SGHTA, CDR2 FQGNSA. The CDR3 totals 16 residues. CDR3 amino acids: CASSLEGTGVGYEQYF. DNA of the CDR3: TGTGCCAGCAGCTTAGAAGGGACAGGGGTAGGCTACGAGCAGTACTTC.

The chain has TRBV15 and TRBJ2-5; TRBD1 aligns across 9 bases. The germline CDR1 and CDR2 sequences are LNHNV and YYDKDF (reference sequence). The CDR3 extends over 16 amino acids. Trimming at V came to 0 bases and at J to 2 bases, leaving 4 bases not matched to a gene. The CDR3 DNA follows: TGTGCCACCAGCAGAGAAGGGACAGGGCTTCAAGAGACCCAGTACTTC. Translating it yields CATSREGTGLQETQYF. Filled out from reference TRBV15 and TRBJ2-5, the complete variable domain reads DAMVIQNPRYQVTQFGKPVTLSCSQTLNHNVMYWYQQKSSQAPKLLFHYYDKDFNNEADTPDNFQSRRPNTSFCFLDIRSPGLGDTAMYLCATSREGTGLQETQYFGPGTRLLVL.

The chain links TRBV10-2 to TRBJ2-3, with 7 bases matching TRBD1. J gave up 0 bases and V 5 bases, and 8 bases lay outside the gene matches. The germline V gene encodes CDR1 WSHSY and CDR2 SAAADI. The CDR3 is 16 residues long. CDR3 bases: TGCGCCAGCAGTTTGACAGGGACACTTAGCACAGATACGCAGTATTTT. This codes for CASSLTGTLSTDTQYF.

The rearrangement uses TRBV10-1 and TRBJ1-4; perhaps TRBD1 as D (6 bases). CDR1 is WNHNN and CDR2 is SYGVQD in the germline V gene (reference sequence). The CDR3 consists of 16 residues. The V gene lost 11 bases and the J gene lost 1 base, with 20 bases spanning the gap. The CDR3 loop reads CAQRGAHDGTNEKLFF. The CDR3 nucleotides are TGCGCCCAACGGGGGGCGCATGATGGAACTAATGAAAAACTGTTTTTT.

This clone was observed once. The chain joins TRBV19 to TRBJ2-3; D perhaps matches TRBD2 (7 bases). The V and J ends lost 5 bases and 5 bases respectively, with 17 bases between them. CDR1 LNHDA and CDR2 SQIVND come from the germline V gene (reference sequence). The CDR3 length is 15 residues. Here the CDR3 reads CASSSEGGPGDTQYF. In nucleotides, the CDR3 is TGTGCCAGTAGTTCAGAGGGGGGGCCTGGAGATACGCAGTATTTT.

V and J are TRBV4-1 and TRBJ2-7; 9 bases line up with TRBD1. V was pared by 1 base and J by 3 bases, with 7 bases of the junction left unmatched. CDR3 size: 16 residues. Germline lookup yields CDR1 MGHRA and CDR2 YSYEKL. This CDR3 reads CASSQVRQGGLYEQYF. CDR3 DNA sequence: TGCGCCAGCAGCCAAGTTCGACAGGGGGGACTCTACGAGCAGTACTTC.

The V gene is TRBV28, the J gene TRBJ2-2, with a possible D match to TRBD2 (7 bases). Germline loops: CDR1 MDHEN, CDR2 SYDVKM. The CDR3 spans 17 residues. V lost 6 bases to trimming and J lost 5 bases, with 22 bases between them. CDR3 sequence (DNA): TGTGCCAGCAGGTTCGGACTAGGGGGAAGTGGGACCGGGGAGCTGTTTTTT. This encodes CASRFGLGGSGTGELFF.

CDR3 region: CASSSMGALRGELFF. DNA of the CDR3: TGTGCCAGCAGCTCGATGGGGGCGCTTCGAGGAGAGCTGTTTTTT. The rearrangement joins TRBV7-9 to TRBJ1-4; perhaps TRBD1 as D (6 bases). CDR1 SEHNR and CDR2 FQNEAQ come from the germline V gene (reference sequence). V dropped 4 bases and J dropped 14 bases, with 23 bases sitting between them. The CDR3 consists of 15 residues.

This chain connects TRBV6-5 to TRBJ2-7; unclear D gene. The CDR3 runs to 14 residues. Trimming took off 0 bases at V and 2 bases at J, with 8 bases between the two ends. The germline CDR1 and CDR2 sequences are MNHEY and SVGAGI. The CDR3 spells CASSYSSGPYEQYF. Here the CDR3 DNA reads TGTGCCAGCAGTTACTCTTCAGGCCCCTACGAGCAGTACTTC.

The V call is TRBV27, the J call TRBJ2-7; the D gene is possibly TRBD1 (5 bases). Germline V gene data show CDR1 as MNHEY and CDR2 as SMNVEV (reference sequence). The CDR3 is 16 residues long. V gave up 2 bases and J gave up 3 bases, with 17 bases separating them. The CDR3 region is CASSLPPPGWNYEQYF. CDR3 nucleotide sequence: TGTGCCAGCAGTTTACCCCCCCCAGGGTGGAACTACGAGCAGTACTTC.

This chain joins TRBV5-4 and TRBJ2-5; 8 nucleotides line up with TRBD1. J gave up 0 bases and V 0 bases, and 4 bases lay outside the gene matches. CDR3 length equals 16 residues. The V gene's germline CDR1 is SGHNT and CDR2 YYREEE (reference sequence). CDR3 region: CASSLGDRGYQETQYF. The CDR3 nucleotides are TGTGCCAGCAGCTTGGGTGACAGGGGCTACCAAGAGACCCAGTACTTC.

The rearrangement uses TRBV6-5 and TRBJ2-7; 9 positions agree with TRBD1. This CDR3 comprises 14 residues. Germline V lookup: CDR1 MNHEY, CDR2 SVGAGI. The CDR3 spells CASSPQGAQYGQYV. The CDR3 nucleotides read TGTGCCAGCAGTCCACAGGGGGCGCAGTACGGGCAGTACGTC.

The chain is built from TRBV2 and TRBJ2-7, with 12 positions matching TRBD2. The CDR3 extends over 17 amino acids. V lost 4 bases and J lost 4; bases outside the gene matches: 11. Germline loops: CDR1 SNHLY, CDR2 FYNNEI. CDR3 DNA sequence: TGTGCCAGCAGTGGGATAACTAGCGGGGGGCCTGCTTACGAGCAGTACGTC. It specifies CASSGITSGGPAYEQYV.